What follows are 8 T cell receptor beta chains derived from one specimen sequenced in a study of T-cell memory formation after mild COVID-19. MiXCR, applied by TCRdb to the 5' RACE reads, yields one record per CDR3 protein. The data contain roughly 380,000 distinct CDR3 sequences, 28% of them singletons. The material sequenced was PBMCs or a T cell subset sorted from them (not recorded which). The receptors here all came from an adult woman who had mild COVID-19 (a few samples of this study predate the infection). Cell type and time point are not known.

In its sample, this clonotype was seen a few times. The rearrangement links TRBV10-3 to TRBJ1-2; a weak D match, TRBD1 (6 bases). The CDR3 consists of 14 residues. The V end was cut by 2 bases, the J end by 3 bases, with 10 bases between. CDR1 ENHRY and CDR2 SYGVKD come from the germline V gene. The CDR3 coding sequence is TGTGCCATCAGTGAGGATACAGGGTACTATGGCTACACCTTC. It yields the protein CAISEDTGYYGYTF.

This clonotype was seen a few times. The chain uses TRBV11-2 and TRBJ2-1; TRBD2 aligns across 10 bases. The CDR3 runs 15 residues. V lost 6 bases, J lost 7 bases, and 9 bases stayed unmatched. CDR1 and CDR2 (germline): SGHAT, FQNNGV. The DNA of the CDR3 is TGTGCCAGCAGTACAAGCGGGAGGGCCGGAAATGAGCAGTTCTTC. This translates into CASSTSGRAGNEQFF.

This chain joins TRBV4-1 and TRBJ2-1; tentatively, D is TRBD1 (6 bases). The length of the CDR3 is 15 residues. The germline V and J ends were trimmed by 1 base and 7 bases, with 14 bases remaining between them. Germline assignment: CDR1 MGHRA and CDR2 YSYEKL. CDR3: CASSQGVRGRNEQFF. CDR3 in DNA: TGCGCCAGCAGCCAAGGTGTCAGGGGAAGGAATGAGCAGTTCTTC.

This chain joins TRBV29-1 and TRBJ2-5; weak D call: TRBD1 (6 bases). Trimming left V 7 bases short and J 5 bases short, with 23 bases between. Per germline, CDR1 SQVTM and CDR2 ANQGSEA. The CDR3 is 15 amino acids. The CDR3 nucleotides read TGCAGCGCTACGGAAGGACAGAACCAGAGGGAGACCCAGTACTTC. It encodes CSATEGQNQRETQYF.

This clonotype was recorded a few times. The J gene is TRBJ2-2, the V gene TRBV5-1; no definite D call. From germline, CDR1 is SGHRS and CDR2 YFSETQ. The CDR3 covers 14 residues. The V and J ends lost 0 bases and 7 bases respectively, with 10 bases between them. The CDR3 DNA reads TGCGCCAGCAGCTTGGATTTGGTTTACGGGGAGCTGTTTTTT. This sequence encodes CASSLDLVYGELFF. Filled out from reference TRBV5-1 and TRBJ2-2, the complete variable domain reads KAGVTQTPRYLIKTRGQQVTLSCSPISGHRSVSWYQQTPGQGLQFLFEYFSETQRNKGNFPGRFSGRQFSNSRSEMNVSTLELGDSALYLCASSLDLVYGELFFGEGSRLTVL.

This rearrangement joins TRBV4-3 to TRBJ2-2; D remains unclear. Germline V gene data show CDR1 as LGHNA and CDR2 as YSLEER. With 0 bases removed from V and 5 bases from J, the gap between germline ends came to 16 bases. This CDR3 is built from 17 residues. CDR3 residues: CASSQELTDTGTGELFF. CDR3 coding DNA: TGCGCCAGCAGCCAAGAGCTAACCGACACTGGAACCGGGGAGCTGTTTTTT.

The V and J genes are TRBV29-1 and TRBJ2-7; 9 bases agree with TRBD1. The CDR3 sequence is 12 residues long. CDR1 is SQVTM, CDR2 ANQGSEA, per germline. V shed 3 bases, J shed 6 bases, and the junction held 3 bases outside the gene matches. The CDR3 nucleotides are TGCAGCGTTGAGGGACAGGGCAGCGAGCAGTACTTC. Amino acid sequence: CSVEGQGSEQYF.

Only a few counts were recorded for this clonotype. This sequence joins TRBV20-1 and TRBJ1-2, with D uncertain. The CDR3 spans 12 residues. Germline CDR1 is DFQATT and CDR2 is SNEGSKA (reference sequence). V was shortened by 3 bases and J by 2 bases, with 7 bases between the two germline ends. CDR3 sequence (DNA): TGCAGTGCTAGTTTGCCAAACTATGGCTACACCTTC. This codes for CSASLPNYGYTF.